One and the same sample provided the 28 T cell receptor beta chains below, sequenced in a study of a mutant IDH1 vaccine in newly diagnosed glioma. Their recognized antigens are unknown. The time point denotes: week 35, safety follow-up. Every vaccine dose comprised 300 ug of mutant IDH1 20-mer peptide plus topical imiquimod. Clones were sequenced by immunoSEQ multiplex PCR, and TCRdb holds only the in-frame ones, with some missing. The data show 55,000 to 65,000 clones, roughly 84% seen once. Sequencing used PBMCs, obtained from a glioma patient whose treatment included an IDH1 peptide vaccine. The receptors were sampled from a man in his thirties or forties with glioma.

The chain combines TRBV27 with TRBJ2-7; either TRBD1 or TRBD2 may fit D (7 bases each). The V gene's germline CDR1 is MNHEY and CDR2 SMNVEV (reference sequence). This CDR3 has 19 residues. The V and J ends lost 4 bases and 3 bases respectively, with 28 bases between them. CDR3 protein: CASSSRKPRGGLPHYEQYF. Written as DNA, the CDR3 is TGTGCCAGCAGTTCCCGAAAACCCAGGGGGGGCCTCCCCCACTACGAGCAGTACTTC.

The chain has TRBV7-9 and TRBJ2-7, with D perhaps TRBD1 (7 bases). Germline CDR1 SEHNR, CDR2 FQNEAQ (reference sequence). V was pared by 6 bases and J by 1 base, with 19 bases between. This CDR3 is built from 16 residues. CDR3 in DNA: TGTGCCAGCAGTCTCAGGGGGTATAGCGGATCCTACGAGCAGTACTTC. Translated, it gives CASSLRGYSGSYEQYF.

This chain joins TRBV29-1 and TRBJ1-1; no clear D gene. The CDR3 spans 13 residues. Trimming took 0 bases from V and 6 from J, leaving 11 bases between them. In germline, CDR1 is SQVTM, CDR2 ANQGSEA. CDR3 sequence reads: CSVEESRLAEAFF. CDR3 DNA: TGCAGCGTTGAAGAGAGCAGGCTGGCTGAAGCTTTCTTT.

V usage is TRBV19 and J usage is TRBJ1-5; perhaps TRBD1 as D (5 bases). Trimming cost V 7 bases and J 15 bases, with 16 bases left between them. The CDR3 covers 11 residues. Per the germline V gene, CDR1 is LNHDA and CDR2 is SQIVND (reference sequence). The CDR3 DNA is TGTGCCAGTACCCAAGAGAACAGGAGGCATTTT. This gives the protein CASTQENRRHF.

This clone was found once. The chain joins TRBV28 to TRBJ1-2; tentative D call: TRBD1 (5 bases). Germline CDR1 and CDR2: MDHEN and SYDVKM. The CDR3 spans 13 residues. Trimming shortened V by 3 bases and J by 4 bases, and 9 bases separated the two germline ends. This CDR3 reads CASSFAQGYGYTF. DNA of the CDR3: TGTGCCAGCAGTTTTGCGCAGGGCTATGGCTACACCTTC.

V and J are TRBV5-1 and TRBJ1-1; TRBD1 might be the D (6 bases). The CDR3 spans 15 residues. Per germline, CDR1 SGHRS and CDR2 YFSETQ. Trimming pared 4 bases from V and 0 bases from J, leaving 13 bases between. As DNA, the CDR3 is TGCGCCAGCAGCCCAGAACAGGGTGTGAACACTGAAGCTTTCTTT. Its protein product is CASSPEQGVNTEAFF.

The chain's CDR3 is CAWSRGGNTEAFF. In DNA form, the CDR3 reads TGTGCCTGGAGTAGGGGGGGAAACACTGAAGCTTTCTTT. The V and J genes are TRBV30 and TRBJ1-1; the D gene is possibly TRBD1 (6 bases). Trimming removed 2 bases at V and 2 bases at J, with 9 bases between. The CDR3 has 13 amino acids. Germline values: CDR1 GTSNPN, CDR2 SVGIG (reference sequence).

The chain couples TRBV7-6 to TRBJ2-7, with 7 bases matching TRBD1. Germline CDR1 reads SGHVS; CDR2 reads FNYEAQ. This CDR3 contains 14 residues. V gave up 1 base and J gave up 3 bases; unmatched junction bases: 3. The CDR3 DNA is TGTGCCAGCAGCTTAGGGGGACAGCTCTACGAGCAGTACTTC. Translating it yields CASSLGGQLYEQYF.

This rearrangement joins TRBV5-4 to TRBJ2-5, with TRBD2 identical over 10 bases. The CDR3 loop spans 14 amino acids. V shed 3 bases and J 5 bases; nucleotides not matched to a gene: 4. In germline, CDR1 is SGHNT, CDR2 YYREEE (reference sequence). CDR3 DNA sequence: TGTGCCAGCAGCTATAGCGGGGGGATGGAGACCCAGTACTTC. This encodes CASSYSGGMETQYF.

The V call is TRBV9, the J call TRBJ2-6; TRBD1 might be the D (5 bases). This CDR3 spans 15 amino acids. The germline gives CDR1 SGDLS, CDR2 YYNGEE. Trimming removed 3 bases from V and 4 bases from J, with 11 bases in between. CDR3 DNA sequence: TGTGCCAGCAGCGCGGACATCTACGGGGCCAACGTCCTGACTTTC. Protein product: CASSADIYGANVLTF.

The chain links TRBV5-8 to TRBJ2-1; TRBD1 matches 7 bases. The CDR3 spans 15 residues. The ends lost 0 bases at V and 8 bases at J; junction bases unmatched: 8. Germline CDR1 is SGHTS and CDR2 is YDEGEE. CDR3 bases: TGTGCCAGCAGCTTGGTGGAGGCCCAGGGGGATGAGCAGTTCTTC. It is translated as CASSLVEAQGDEQFF.

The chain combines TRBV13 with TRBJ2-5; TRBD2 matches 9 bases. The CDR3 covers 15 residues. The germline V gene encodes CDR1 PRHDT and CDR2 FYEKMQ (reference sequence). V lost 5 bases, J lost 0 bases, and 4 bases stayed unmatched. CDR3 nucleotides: TGTGCCAGCAGCCTCGGACTAGCGAACCAAGAGACCCAGTACTTC. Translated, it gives CASSLGLANQETQYF.

The CDR3 is CASSIEILRALGGDGYTF. DNA for the CDR3: TGTGCCAGTAGTATAGAGATTCTTAGGGCCCTCGGAGGAGATGGCTACACCTTC. This sequence joins TRBV19 and TRBJ1-2; D unresolved. V lost 0 bases, J lost 6 bases, and 23 bases lay in between. Germline assignment: CDR1 LNHDA and CDR2 SQIVND (reference sequence). This CDR3 has 18 amino acids.

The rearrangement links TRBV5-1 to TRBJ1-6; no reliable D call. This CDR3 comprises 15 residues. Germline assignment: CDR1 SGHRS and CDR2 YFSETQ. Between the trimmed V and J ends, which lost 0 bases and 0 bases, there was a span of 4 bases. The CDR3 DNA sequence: TGCGCCAGCAGCTTGGGGAGCTCCTATAATTCACCCCTCCACTTT. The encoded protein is CASSLGSSYNSPLHF.

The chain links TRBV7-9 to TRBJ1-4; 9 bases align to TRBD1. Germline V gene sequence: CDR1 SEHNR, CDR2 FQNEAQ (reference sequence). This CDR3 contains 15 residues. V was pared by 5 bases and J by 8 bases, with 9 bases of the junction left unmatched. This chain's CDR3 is CASSKGQGQGEKLFF. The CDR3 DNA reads TGTGCCAGCAGCAAAGGACAGGGGCAGGGCGAAAAACTGTTTTTT.

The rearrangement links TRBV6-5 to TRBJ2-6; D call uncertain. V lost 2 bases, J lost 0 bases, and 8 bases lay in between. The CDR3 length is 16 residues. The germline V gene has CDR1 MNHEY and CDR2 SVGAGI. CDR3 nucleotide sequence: TGTGCCAGCAGTTACGGGGTCGGCTCTGGGGCCAACGTCCTGACTTTC. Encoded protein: CASSYGVGSGANVLTF.

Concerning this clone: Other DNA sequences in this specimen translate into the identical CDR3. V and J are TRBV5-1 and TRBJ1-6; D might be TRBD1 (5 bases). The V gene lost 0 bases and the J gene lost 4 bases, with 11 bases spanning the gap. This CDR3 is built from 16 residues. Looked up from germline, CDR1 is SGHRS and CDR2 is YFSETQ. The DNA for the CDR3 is TGCGCCAGCAGCTTGGGGGGGAGTTCTTATAATTCACCCCTCCACTTT. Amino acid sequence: CASSLGGSSYNSPLHF.

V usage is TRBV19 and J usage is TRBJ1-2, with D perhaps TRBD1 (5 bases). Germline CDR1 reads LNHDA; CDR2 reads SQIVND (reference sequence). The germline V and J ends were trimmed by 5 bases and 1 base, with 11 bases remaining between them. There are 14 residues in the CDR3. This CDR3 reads CASSPATVNYGYTF. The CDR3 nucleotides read TGTGCCAGTAGTCCAGCGACAGTTAACTATGGCTACACCTTC.

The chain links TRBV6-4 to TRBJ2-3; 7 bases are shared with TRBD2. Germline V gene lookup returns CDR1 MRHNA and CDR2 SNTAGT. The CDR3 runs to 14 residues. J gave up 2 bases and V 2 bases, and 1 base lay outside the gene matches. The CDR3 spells CASSDSGATDTQYF. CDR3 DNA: TGTGCCAGCAGTGACAGCGGGGCCACAGATACGCAGTATTTT.

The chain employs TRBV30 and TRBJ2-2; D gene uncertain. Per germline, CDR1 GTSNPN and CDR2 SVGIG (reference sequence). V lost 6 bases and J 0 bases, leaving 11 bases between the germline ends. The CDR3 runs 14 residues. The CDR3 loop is CACQDGPNTGELFF. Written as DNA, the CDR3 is TGTGCCTGCCAAGACGGACCGAACACCGGGGAGCTGTTTTTT.

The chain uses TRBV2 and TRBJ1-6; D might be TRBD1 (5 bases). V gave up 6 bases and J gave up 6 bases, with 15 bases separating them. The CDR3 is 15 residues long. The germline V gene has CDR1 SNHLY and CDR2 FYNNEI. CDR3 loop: CASRSARGFNSPLHF. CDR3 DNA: TGTGCCAGCAGGTCGGCGAGGGGTTTTAATTCACCCCTCCACTTT.

The DNA for the CDR3 is TGTGCCAGCAGTTACTGGGGAGGGAATTCACCCCTCCACTTT. It specifies CASSYWGGNSPLHF. The chain combines TRBV6-5 with TRBJ1-6; D is ambiguous. Per the germline V gene, CDR1 is MNHEY and CDR2 is SVGAGI. The ends were cut back, 1 base at V and 7 bases at J, with 8 bases in the middle. This CDR3 is 14 amino acids long.

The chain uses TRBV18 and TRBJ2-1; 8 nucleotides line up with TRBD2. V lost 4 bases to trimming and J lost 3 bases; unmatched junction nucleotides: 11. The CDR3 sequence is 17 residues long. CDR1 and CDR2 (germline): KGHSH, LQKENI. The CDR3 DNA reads TGTGCCAGCTCACGTTTCTCGACTAGCGTACTCTACAATGAGCAGTTCTTC. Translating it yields CASSRFSTSVLYNEQFF. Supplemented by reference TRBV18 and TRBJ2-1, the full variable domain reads NAGVMQNPRHLVRRRGQEARLRCSPMKGHSHVYWYRQLPEEGLKFMVYLQKENIIDESGMPKERFSAEFPKEGPSILRIQQVVRGDSAAYFCASSRFSTSVLYNEQFFGPGTRLTVL.

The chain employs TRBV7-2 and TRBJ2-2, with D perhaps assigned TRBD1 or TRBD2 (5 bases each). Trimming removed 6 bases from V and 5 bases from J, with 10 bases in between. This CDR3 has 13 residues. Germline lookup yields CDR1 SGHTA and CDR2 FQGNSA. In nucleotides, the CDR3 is TGTGCCAGCAGACCTGAGGGGACCGGGGAGCTGTTTTTT. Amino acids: CASRPEGTGELFF.

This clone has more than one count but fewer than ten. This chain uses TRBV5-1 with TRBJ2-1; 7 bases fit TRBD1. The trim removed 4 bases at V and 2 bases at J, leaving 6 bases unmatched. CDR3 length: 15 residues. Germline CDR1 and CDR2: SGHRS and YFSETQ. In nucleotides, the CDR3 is TGCGCCAGCAGCCGTGGACAGGCTACCTACAATGAGCAGTTCTTC. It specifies CASSRGQATYNEQFF.

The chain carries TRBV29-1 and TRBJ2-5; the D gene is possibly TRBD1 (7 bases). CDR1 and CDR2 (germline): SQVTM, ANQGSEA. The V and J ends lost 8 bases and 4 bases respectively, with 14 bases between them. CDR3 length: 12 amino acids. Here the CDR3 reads CSQGGDLETQYF. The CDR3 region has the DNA TGCAGCCAGGGGGGAGACCTAGAGACCCAGTACTTC.

The CDR3 nucleotides are TGTGCCAGCAGCTGGCAACCGGCCGCGGCAACTGGAAACACCATATATTTT. The encoded protein is CASSWQPAAATGNTIYF. The J gene is TRBJ1-3, the V gene TRBV7-6, with D uncertain. Germline CDR1 SGHVS, CDR2 FNYEAQ. V shed 4 bases and J shed 2 bases, with 18 bases lying between them. The CDR3 is 17 amino acids.

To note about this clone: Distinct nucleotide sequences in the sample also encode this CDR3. The CDR3 loop reads CATSRGTGGSNQPQHF. The DNA of the CDR3 is TGTGCCACCAGCAGGGGCACAGGGGGTAGCAATCAGCCCCAGCATTTT. The rearrangement joins TRBV15 to TRBJ1-5; 8 positions agree with TRBD1. The germline V gene has CDR1 LNHNV and CDR2 YYDKDF (reference sequence). The CDR3 length is 16 residues. J gave up 0 bases and V 3 bases, and 4 bases lay outside the gene matches. The complete variable domain, with remaining parts taken from reference TRBV15 and TRBJ1-5, reads DAMVIQNPRYQVTQFGKPVTLSCSQTLNHNVMYWYQQKSSQAPKLLFHYYDKDFNNEADTPDNFQSRRPNTSFCFLDIRSPGLGDTAMYLCATSRGTGGSNQPQHFGDGTRLSIL.